The T cell receptor beta chain described here comes from a study of Graves' ophthalmopathy and Graves' hyperthyroidism. V was shortened by 8 bases and J by 5 bases, with 9 bases between the two germline ends. This CDR3 spans 11 amino acids. Other autoimmune disease, uncontrolled infection, pregnancy and lactation led to exclusion. Clinicians made diagnoses from clinical symptoms, serum thyroxine, TRAb, thyroid ultrasound and orbital computed tomography. Fresh peripheral blood, about 10 ml, was the PBMC source. RNA served as the template for amplifying TCR beta CDR3 regions. After a first-round RT-PCR with HTBI primers, a second-round multiplex PCR was run. TCRdb redid the calling of the multiplex PCR reads with MiXCR, one entry per CDR3 protein. The sample has hundreds of thousands of distinct CDR3 sequences, about a fifth seen once; the top ten hold roughly 7.4%.

Sequenced: peripheral blood. This rearrangement joins TRBV12-3 or TRBV12-4 to TRBJ2-5, with D maybe TRBD2 (6 bases). This clonotype was obtained from a woman between 18 and 30 years old with stable Graves' hyperthyroidism. Some clones in this sample may be carry-over from other donors' samples. DNA for the CDR3: TGTGCCAGCCCGGCGGGGGAGACCCAGTACTTC. It yields the protein CASPAGETQYF.